A single sample gave rise to the 31 T cell receptor beta chains below, sequenced in a study of CD8+ T cells in alopecia areata. As to treatment: oral pan-JAK inhibitor, 5-10 mg twice daily. cDNA reverse transcribed from extracted RNA served as the sequencing template. Data came from immunoSEQ multiplex PCR; TCRdb stores just in-frame clones and leaves some out. The sample records about 190,000 clones, 55% to 70% being singletons. The input for sequencing was CD4+ T cells sorted from blood, taken at week 4, from a patient treated with tofacitinib. The receptors originated from a human donor with alopecia areata.

This clone has just a few counts. The genes are TRBV10-3 and TRBJ1-5, with 7 bases identical to TRBD1. CDR3 length equals 14 residues. The V gene's germline CDR1 is ENHRY and CDR2 SYGVKD. Trimming cost V 3 bases and J 1 base; bases outside gene matches: 0. Here the CDR3 DNA reads TGTGCCATCAGTGACAGGGGGAGCAATCAGCCCCAGCATTTT. Protein product: CAISDRGSNQPQHF.

This clone was detected a few times. The CDR3 here is CASSPNGQRSGELFF. The CDR3 nucleotides read TGTGCCAGCAGCCCAAATGGACAGCGTTCCGGGGAGCTGTTTTTT. The J gene is TRBJ2-2, the V gene TRBV7-2; TRBD1 might be the D (6 bases). Germline CDR1 and CDR2: SGHTA and FQGNSA. The CDR3 has 15 residues. Trimming pared 5 bases from V and 6 bases from J, leaving 16 bases between.

In this sample, this clone turned up a few times. This chain joins TRBV29-1 and TRBJ2-5, with 8 bases fitting TRBD2. The CDR3 length is 13 residues. Germline V CDR1 and CDR2: SQVTM, ANQGSEA. V lost 7 bases, J lost 5 bases, and 9 bases stayed unmatched. CDR3: CSATTSDGETQYF. The CDR3 DNA reads TGCAGCGCCACGACTAGCGACGGGGAGACCCAGTACTTC.

The J gene is TRBJ2-4, the V gene TRBV18; possibly TRBD1 or TRBD2 for D (5 bases each). V lost 3 bases, J lost 7 bases, and 13 bases lay in between. The CDR3 loop spans 14 amino acids. Germline CDR1 reads KGHSH; CDR2 reads LQKENI. The CDR3 bases are TGTGCCAGCTCACCGGTCGAGGGGATGAACATTCAGTACTTC. Protein product: CASSPVEGMNIQYF.

This clone was counted a few times. The V gene is TRBV5-1, the J gene TRBJ2-7, with TRBD1 as a possible D gene (5 bases). Looked up from germline, CDR1 is SGHRS and CDR2 is YFSETQ. V was clipped by 0 bases and J by 3 bases, with 10 bases between them. The CDR3 covers 14 residues. The chain's CDR3 is CASSLVGQGYEQYF. The CDR3 DNA follows: TGCGCCAGCAGCTTGGTCGGCCAGGGCTACGAGCAGTACTTC.

This rearrangement joins TRBV27 to TRBJ2-7, with 9 bases matching TRBD2. Trimming took 6 bases from V and 6 from J; bases not matched to a gene: 9. Germline assignment: CDR1 MNHEY and CDR2 SMNVEV (reference sequence). The CDR3 contains 14 residues. This CDR3 is CASSLTGTSSEQYF. For the CDR3, the DNA is TGTGCCAGCAGCCTAACTGGGACTAGCAGCGAGCAGTACTTC.

The chain is built from TRBV2 and TRBJ1-2, with 10 bases identical to TRBD1. With V trimmed by 3 bases and J by 6 bases, 1 base remained unmatched. Germline values: CDR1 SNHLY, CDR2 FYNNEI. The CDR3 is made up of 13 amino acids. The CDR3 DNA sequence: TGTGCCAGCAGTGAGGACAGGGGGAATGGCTACACCTTC. This encodes CASSEDRGNGYTF.

The chain joins TRBV5-4 to TRBJ2-3; 7 bases are shared with TRBD1. The J segment lost 4 bases and the V segment lost 2 bases, leaving 10 bases of the junction unmatched. This CDR3 has 16 amino acids. Germline V gene sequence: CDR1 SGHNT, CDR2 YYREEE (reference sequence). This CDR3 is CASSLGPRQGADTQYF. CDR3 bases: TGTGCCAGCAGCTTAGGCCCGCGACAGGGCGCAGATACGCAGTATTTT.

This clone was observed a handful of times. V gene TRBV4-2 combines with J gene TRBJ2-2; D remains unclear. CDR3 length: 13 amino acids. V was cut by 0 bases and J by 5 bases, with 4 bases left in between. Germline V lookup: CDR1 LGHNA, CDR2 YNFKEQ. CDR3 nucleotide sequence: TGTGCCAGCAGCCAAGATCTAACCGGGGAGCTGTTTTTT. Residues: CASSQDLTGELFF.

The gene calls are TRBV5-1 and TRBJ1-5, with D perhaps TRBD1 (6 bases). Germline V gives CDR1 SGHRS, CDR2 YFSETQ. This CDR3 is 13 amino acids long. V was clipped by 0 bases and J by 5 bases, with 6 bases between them. CDR3 nucleotide sequence: TGCGCCAGCAGCTTGGACAGGGATCAGCCCCAGCATTTT. This sequence encodes CASSLDRDQPQHF. Complete variable domain (other parts from reference TRBV5-1 and TRBJ1-5): KAGVTQTPRYLIKTRGQQVTLSCSPISGHRSVSWYQQTPGQGLQFLFEYFSETQRNKGNFPGRFSGRQFSNSRSEMNVSTLELGDSALYLCASSLDRDQPQHFGDGTRLSIL.

This clone was observed once. V usage is TRBV28 and J usage is TRBJ2-7; D uncertain. Germline V gene lookup returns CDR1 MDHEN and CDR2 SYDVKM. The CDR3 is made up of 12 amino acids. The V gene lost 7 bases and the J gene lost 2 bases, with 9 bases spanning the gap. In nucleotides, the CDR3 is TGTGCCAGCACCGATGACCCCTACGAGCAGTACTTC. Its protein is CASTDDPYEQYF. The full variable domain, rest sourced from reference TRBV28 and TRBJ2-7, is DVKVTQSSRYLVKRTGEKVFLECVQDMDHENMFWYRQDPGLGLRLIYFSYDVKMKEKGDIPEGYSVSREKKERFSLILESASTNQTSMYLCASTDDPYEQYFGPGTRLTVT.

This clone showed up just once. In DNA form, the CDR3 reads TGTGCCAGCAGCCCAGGCACGGGAACCCAGTACTTC. Its protein product is CASSPGTGTQYF. The chain links TRBV7-9 to TRBJ2-5, with D possibly matching TRBD2 (5 bases). V lost 5 bases to trimming and J lost 8 bases, with 12 bases between them. Germline V CDR1 and CDR2: SEHNR, FQNEAQ (reference sequence). This CDR3 is built from 12 residues. Looking up the rest from reference TRBV7-9 and TRBJ2-5 gives the full variable domain: DTGVSQNPRHKITKRGQNVTFRCDPISEHNRLYWYRQTLGQGPEFLTYFQNEAQLEKSRLLSDRFSAERPKGSFSTLEIQRTEQGDSAMYLCASSPGTGTQYFGPGTRLLVL.

The CDR3 nucleotides are TGCAGCGTTGGGAACCCAGGGCTCAGGAACACTGAAGCTTTCTTT. Its protein product is CSVGNPGLRNTEAFF. This rearrangement joins TRBV29-1 to TRBJ1-1; D is possibly TRBD1 (5 bases). This CDR3 has 15 amino acids. V was shortened by 4 bases and J by 1 base, with 16 bases between the two germline ends. Germline V gene sequence: CDR1 SQVTM, CDR2 ANQGSEA.

This sequence joins TRBV5-1 and TRBJ1-2; TRBD1 is a possible D gene (5 bases). The CDR3 covers 16 residues. The germline V gene has CDR1 SGHRS and CDR2 YFSETQ. V was pared by 0 bases and J by 4 bases, with 16 bases between. The CDR3 here is CASSLAGDSSIYGYTF. The CDR3, as DNA: TGCGCCAGCAGCTTGGCCGGAGACAGTTCGATCTATGGCTACACCTTC.

The chain recombines TRBV7-8 with TRBJ2-5, with TRBD2 matching over 9 bases. The V gene end was trimmed by 4 bases and the J gene end by 3 bases; junction bases not matched to a gene: 3. Per germline, CDR1 SGHVS and CDR2 FQNEAQ. CDR3 length equals 14 residues. CDR3 residues: CASSSSGTKETQYF. Here the CDR3 DNA reads TGTGCCAGCAGCTCTAGCGGGACAAAAGAGACCCAGTACTTC.

This clone was observed a few times. The chain couples TRBV30 to TRBJ1-1; D ambiguous. From germline, CDR1 is GTSNPN and CDR2 SVGIG (reference sequence). V was trimmed by 3 bases and J by 5 bases, leaving 7 bases between them. The CDR3 is 11 amino acids. The CDR3: CAWSYRTEAFF. In DNA form, the CDR3 reads TGTGCCTGGAGCTACCGGACTGAAGCTTTCTTT.

CDR3 bases: TGTGCCTGGAGTGCGGACCGGATGGAGACCCAGTACTTC. Amino acids: CAWSADRMETQYF. The chain employs TRBV30 and TRBJ2-5; D is unresolved. V lost 1 base, J lost 5 bases, and 11 bases lay in between. The CDR3 covers 13 residues. CDR1 and CDR2 from the germline V gene are GTSNPN and SVGIG (reference sequence).

The genes are TRBV5-1 and TRBJ2-5; no definite D call. V lost 4 bases, J lost 3 bases, and 13 bases lay in between. CDR3 size: 14 residues. Germline V gene lookup returns CDR1 SGHRS and CDR2 YFSETQ. The CDR3 sequence is CASSPAGSKETQYF. The CDR3 bases are TGCGCCAGCAGCCCCGCAGGAAGCAAAGAGACCCAGTACTTC.

This clone was recorded a few times. The gene calls are TRBV18 and TRBJ2-3; D is perhaps TRBD2 (6 bases). Trimming left V 3 bases short and J 9 bases short, with 13 bases between. The CDR3 sequence is 13 residues long. CDR1 KGHSH and CDR2 LQKENI come from the germline V gene. The CDR3 spells CASSPIREDTQYF. CDR3 DNA sequence: TGTGCCAGCTCACCGATCAGGGAGGACACGCAGTATTTT.

The rearrangement links TRBV5-4 to TRBJ2-1; D may be TRBD1 (6 bases). CDR1 SGHNT and CDR2 YYREEE come from the germline V gene (reference sequence). CDR3 length: 15 residues. V lost 1 base and J lost 9, with 17 bases in between. In DNA, the CDR3 is TGTGCCAGCAGCTTGAAAAGCCTAACAGGGTCTGAGCAGTTCTTC. This translates into CASSLKSLTGSEQFF.

The chain uses TRBV6-6 and TRBJ2-7; 8 nucleotides agree with TRBD1. Per germline, CDR1 MNHNY and CDR2 SVGAGI (reference sequence). With V trimmed by 7 bases and J by 0 bases, 8 bases remained unmatched. The CDR3 is 15 residues long. The CDR3 region is CASNQGASSSYEQYF. As DNA, the CDR3 is TGTGCCAGCAACCAGGGGGCCTCGTCCTCCTACGAGCAGTACTTC.

This clone was seen once. This chain links TRBV5-1 with TRBJ2-5; TRBD1 matches at 12 bases. This CDR3 contains 15 residues. Germline CDR1 is SGHRS and CDR2 is YFSETQ. The trim removed 5 bases at V and 5 bases at J, leaving 7 bases unmatched. CDR3 sequence: CASSTGTGGWETQYF. DNA of the CDR3: TGCGCCAGCAGTACGGGGACAGGGGGCTGGGAGACCCAGTACTTC.

This clone has just one count. This rearrangement joins TRBV5-1 to TRBJ2-1; 11 nucleotides line up with TRBD2. The CDR3 contains 15 residues. Per germline, CDR1 SGHRS and CDR2 YFSETQ. V lost 7 bases, J lost 3 bases, and 6 bases stayed unmatched. This CDR3 is CASGLGTSGYNEQFF. CDR3 DNA: TGCGCCAGCGGACTCGGGACTAGCGGCTACAATGAGCAGTTCTTC.

The chain carries TRBV19 and TRBJ2-1; a weak D match, TRBD2 (5 bases). The length of the CDR3 is 16 residues. Looked up from germline, CDR1 is LNHDA and CDR2 is SQIVND (reference sequence). Deletions cut 3 bases from V and 6 bases from J, with 18 bases between. The CDR3 DNA sequence: TGTGCCAGTAGTATGGAGATGAGGACTCTCCGCAATGAGCAGTTCTTC. Its protein is CASSMEMRTLRNEQFF. Filled out from reference TRBV19 and TRBJ2-1, the complete variable domain reads DGGITQSPKYLFRKEGQNVTLSCEQNLNHDAMYWYRQDPGQGLRLIYYSQIVNDFQKGDIAEGYSVSREKKESFPLTVTSAQKNPTAFYLCASSMEMRTLRNEQFFGPGTRLTVL.

The chain uses TRBV27 and TRBJ2-7; D remains ambiguous. The V end was cut by 7 bases, the J end by 3 bases, with 13 bases between. CDR1 is MNHEY, CDR2 SMNVEV, per germline (reference sequence). This CDR3 has 13 amino acids. The CDR3 loop is CASNAGPGYEQYF. CDR3 sequence (DNA): TGTGCCAGCAATGCTGGACCCGGCTACGAGCAGTACTTC.

The V call is TRBV29-1, the J call TRBJ2-3; TRBD2 matches at 14 bases. V was clipped by 7 bases and J by 3 bases; unmatched bases: 12. The CDR3 sequence is 17 residues long. Germline CDR1 is SQVTM and CDR2 is ANQGSEA. The CDR3 is CSAASGGTSGSTDTQYF. DNA of the CDR3: TGCAGCGCGGCCTCTGGGGGGACTAGCGGGAGTACAGATACGCAGTATTTT.

This sequence joins TRBV7-6 and TRBJ2-3; D possibly corresponds to TRBD2 (5 bases). Germline CDR1 SGHVS, CDR2 FNYEAQ. This CDR3 has 15 residues. The V end was cut by 3 bases, the J end by 2 bases, with 12 bases between. CDR3 loop: CASSLGGFSTDTQYF. DNA for the CDR3: TGTGCCAGCAGCTTGGGCGGGTTCTCCACAGATACGCAGTATTTT.

For the CDR3, the DNA is TGTGCCAGCAGCTTCCGGGACAATGATGGCTACACCTTC. Translated, it gives CASSFRDNDGYTF. The chain employs TRBV6-6 and TRBJ1-2, with a possible D match to TRBD1 (6 bases). Germline V CDR1 and CDR2: MNHNY, SVGAGI (reference sequence). The V and J ends lost 6 bases and 6 bases respectively, with 14 bases between them. This CDR3 contains 13 residues.

A word on this clone: This specimen includes other DNA sequences encoding the same CDR3. V gene TRBV29-1 combines with J gene TRBJ1-2; D perhaps matches TRBD1 (6 bases). V lost 3 bases to trimming and J lost 4 bases, with 9 bases between them. The CDR3 has 12 amino acids. Germline values: CDR1 SQVTM, CDR2 ANQGSEA. CDR3: CSVDRGGYGYTF. The CDR3 DNA sequence: TGCAGCGTTGACAGGGGAGGCTATGGCTACACCTTC.

V is TRBV5-6 and J is TRBJ2-1, with D tentatively TRBD2 (6 bases). The germline CDR1 and CDR2 sequences are SGHDT and YYEEEE. The V end was cut by 4 bases, the J end by 8 bases, with 7 bases between. The CDR3 loop spans 11 amino acids. CDR3 region: CASSRRDEQFF. CDR3 coding DNA: TGTGCCAGCAGCCGGAGGGATGAGCAGTTCTTC. The full variable domain, in which reference TRBV5-6 and TRBJ2-1 provide the parts outside the CDR3, is DAGVTQSPTHLIKTRGQQVTLRCSPKSGHDTVSWYQQALGQGPQFIFQYYEEEERQRGNFPDRFSGHQFPNYSSELNVNALLLGDSALYLCASSRRDEQFFGPGTRLTVL.

V is TRBV4-1 and J is TRBJ1-1; D gene unclear. This CDR3 has 20 residues. Germline V gene lookup returns CDR1 MGHRA and CDR2 YSYEKL. V lost 1 base, J lost 0 bases, and 24 bases lay in between. The CDR3 sequence is CASSQVAPLGTVEVNTEAFF. Here the CDR3 DNA reads TGCGCCAGCAGCCAAGTAGCCCCGTTGGGAACGGTTGAAGTGAACACTGAAGCTTTCTTT.